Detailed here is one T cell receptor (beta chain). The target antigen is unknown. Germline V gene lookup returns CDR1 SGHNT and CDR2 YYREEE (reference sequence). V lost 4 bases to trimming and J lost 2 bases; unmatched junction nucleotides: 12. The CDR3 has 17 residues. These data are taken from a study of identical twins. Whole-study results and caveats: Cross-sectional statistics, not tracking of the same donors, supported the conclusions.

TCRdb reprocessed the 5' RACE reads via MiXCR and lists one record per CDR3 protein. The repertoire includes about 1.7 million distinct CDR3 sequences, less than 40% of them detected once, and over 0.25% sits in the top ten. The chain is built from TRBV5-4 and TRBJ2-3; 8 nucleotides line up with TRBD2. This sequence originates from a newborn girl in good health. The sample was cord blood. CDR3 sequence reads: CASSPRTSTIFTDTQYF. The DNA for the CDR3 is TGTGCCAGCAGCCCGCGGACTAGCACCATATTCACAGATACGCAGTATTTT.